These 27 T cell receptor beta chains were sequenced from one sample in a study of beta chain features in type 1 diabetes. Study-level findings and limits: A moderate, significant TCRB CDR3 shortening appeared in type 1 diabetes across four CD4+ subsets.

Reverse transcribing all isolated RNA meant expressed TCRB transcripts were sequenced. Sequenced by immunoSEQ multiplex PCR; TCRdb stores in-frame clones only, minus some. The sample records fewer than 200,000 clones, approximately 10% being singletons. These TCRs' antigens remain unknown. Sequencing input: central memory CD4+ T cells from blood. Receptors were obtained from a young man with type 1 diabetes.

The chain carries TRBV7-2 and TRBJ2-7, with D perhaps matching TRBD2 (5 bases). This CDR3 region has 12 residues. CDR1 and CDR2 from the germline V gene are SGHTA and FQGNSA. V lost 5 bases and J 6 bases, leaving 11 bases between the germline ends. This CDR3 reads CASSHDYSEQYF. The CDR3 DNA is TGTGCCAGCAGCCACGACTACTCCGAGCAGTACTTC.

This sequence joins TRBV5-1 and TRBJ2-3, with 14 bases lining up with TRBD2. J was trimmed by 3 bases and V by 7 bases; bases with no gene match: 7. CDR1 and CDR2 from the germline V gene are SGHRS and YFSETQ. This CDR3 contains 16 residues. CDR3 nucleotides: TGCGCCAGCCGCCGGGGACTAGCGGGAGAGACAGATACGCAGTATTTT. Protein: CASRRGLAGETDTQYF.

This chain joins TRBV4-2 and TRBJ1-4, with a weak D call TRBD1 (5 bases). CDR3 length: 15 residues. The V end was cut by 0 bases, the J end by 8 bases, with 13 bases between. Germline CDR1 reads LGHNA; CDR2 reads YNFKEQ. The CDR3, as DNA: TGTGCCAGCAGCCAAGATCAAGTGACAGAAGAAAAACTGTTTTTT. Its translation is CASSQDQVTEEKLFF.

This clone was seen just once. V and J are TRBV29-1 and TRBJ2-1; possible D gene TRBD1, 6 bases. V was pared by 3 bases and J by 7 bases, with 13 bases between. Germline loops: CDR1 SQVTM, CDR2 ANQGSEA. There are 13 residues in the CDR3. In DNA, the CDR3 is TGCAGCGTTGAGAGGACAGCCCCTAATGAGCAGTTCTTC. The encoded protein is CSVERTAPNEQFF.

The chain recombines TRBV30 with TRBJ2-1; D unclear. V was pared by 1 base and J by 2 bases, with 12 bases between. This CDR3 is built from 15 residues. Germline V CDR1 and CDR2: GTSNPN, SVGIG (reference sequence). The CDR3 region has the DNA TGTGCCTGGAGTGCCGGCGGCCCGACCTACAATGAGCAGTTCTTC. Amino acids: CAWSAGGPTYNEQFF.

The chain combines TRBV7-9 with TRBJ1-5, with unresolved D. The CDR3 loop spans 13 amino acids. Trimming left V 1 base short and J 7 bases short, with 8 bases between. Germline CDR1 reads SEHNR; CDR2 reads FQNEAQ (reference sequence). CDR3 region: CASSLVANQPQHF. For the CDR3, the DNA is TGTGCCAGCAGCTTAGTGGCAAACCAGCCCCAGCATTTT.

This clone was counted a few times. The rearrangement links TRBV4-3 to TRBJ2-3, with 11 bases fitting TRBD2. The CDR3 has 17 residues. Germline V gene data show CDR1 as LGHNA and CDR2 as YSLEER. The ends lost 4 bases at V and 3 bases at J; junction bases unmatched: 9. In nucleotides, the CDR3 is TGCGCCAGCAGCCCAACACTAGCGGGAGTCGGGACAGATACGCAGTATTTT. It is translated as CASSPTLAGVGTDTQYF.

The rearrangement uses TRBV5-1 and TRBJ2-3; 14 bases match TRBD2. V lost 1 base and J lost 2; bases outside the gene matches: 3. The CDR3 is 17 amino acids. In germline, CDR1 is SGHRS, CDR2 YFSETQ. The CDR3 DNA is TGCGCCAGCAGCTTGATGGGACTAGCGGGAGACACAGATACGCAGTATTTT. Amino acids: CASSLMGLAGDTDTQYF.

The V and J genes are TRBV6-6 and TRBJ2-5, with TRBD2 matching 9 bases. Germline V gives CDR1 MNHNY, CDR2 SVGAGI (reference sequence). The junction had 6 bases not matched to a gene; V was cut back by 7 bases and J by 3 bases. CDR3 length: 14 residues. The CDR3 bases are TGTGCCAGCAAGGTAGCGGGGGAGGAAGAGACCCAGTACTTC. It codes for CASKVAGEEETQYF.

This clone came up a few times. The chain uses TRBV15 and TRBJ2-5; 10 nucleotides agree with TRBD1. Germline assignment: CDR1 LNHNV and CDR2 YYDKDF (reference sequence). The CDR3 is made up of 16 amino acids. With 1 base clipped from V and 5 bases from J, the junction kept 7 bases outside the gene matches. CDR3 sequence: CATSRGGTGVGETQYF. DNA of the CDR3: TGTGCCACCAGCAGAGGGGGGACAGGGGTAGGGGAGACCCAGTACTTC.

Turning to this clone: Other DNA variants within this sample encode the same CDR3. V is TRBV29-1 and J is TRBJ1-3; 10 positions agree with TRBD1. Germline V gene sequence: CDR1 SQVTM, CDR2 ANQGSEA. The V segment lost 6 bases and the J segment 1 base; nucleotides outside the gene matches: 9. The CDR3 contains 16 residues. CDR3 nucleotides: TGCAGCGTCGCCTCCGGACAGGGGGGGTCTGGAAACACCATATATTTT. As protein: CSVASGQGGSGNTIYF.

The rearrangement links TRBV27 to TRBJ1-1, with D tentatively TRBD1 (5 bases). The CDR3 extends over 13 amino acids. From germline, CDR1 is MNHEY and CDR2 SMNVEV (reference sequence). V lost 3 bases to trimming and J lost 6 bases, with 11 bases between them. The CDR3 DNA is TGTGCCAGCAGTTTTTCAGGGCGGTCTGAAGCTTTCTTT. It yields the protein CASSFSGRSEAFF.

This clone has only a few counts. This chain's CDR3 is CASRDLGTAPVGYGYTF. The CDR3 coding sequence is TGTGCCAGTAGGGATCTCGGGACAGCGCCAGTGGGGTATGGCTACACCTTC. The gene calls are TRBV19 and TRBJ1-2; the match to TRBD1 covers 7 bases. Losses at the gene ends were 6 bases for V and 5 bases for J; bases not matched to a gene: 18. In germline, CDR1 is LNHDA, CDR2 SQIVND (reference sequence). The CDR3 contains 17 residues. The full variable domain, completed using reference TRBV19 and TRBJ1-2, is DGGITQSPKYLFRKEGQNVTLSCEQNLNHDAMYWYRQDPGQGLRLIYYSQIVNDFQKGDIAEGYSVSREKKESFPLTVTSAQKNPTAFYLCASRDLGTAPVGYGYTFGSGTRLTVV.

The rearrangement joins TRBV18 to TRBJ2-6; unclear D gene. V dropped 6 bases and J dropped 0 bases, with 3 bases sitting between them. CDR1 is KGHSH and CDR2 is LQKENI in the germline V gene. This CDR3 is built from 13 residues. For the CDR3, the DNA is TGTGCCAGCTCGCGCTCTGGGGCCAACGTCCTGACTTTC. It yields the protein CASSRSGANVLTF.

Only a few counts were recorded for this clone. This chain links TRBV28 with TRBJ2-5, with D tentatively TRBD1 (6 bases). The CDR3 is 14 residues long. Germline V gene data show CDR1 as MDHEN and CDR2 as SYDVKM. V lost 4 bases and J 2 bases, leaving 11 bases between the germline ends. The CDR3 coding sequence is TGTGCCAGCAGTTCAGGAGACAGGCAAGAGACCCAGTACTTC. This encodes CASSSGDRQETQYF.

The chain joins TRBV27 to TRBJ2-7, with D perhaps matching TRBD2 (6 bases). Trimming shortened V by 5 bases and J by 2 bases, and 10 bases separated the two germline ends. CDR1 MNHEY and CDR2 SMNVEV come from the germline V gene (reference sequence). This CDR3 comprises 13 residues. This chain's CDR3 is CASSRWGAYEQYF. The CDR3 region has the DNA TGTGCCAGCAGTCGCTGGGGGGCCTACGAGCAGTACTTC.

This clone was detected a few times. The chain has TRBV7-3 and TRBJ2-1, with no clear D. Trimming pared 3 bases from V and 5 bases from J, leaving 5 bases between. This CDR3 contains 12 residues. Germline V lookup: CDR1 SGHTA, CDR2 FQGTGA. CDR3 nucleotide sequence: TGTGCCAGCAGCTTGAGTAACAATGAGCAGTTCTTC. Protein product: CASSLSNNEQFF.

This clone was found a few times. CDR3 coding DNA: TGTGCCAGCAGCTTAATCGCGGGTCCCCTTAACGAGCAGTACTTC. This codes for CASSLIAGPLNEQYF. The J gene is TRBJ2-7, the V gene TRBV7-3; TRBD2 might be the D (5 bases). V was cut by 1 base and J by 5 bases, with 15 bases left in between. Germline assignment: CDR1 SGHTA and CDR2 FQGTGA. The CDR3 covers 15 residues.

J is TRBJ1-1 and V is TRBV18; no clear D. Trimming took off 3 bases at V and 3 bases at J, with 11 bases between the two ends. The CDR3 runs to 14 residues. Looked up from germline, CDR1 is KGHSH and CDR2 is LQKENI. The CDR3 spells CASSPRASDTEAFF. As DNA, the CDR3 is TGTGCCAGCTCACCGAGGGCGTCGGACACTGAAGCTTTCTTT.

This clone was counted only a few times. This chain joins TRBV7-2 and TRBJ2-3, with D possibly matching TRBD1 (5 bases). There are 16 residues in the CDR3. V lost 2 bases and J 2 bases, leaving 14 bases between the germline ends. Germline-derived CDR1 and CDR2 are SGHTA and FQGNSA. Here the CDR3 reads CASSLQGLGHTDTQYF. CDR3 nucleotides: TGTGCCAGCAGCTTACAAGGATTGGGGCACACAGATACGCAGTATTTT.

DNA for the CDR3: TGTGCCAGCAGCCGGGACAGTGCCCCTGGGAATGAGCAGTTCTTC. This sequence encodes CASSRDSAPGNEQFF. This chain connects TRBV5-4 to TRBJ2-1; TRBD1 matches at 7 bases. The J segment lost 7 bases and the V segment lost 4 bases, leaving 11 bases of the junction unmatched. The length of the CDR3 is 15 residues. Germline loops: CDR1 SGHNT, CDR2 YYREEE (reference sequence).

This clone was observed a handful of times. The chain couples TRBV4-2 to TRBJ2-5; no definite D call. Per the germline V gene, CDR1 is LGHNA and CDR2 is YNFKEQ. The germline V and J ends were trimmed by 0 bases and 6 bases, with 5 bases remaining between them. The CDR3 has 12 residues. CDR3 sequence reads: CASSQDGQTQYF. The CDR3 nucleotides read TGTGCCAGCAGCCAAGATGGCCAGACCCAGTACTTC.

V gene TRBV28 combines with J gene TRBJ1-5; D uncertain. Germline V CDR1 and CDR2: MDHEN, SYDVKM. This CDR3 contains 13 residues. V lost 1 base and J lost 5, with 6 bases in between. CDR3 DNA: TGTGCCAGCAGTTTATACGGGGATCAGCCCCAGCATTTT. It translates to CASSLYGDQPQHF.

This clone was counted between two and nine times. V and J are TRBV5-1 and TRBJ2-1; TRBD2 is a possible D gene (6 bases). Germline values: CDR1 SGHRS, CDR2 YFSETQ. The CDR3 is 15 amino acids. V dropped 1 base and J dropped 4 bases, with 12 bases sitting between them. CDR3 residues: CASSLLTGSYNEQFF. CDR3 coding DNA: TGCGCCAGCAGCTTGCTCACCGGGAGTTACAATGAGCAGTTCTTC.

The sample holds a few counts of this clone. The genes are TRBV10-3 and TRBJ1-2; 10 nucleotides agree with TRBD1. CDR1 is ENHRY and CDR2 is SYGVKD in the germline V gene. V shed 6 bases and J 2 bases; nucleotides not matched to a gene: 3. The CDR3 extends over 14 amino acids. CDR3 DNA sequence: TGTGCCATCAGAGACAGGGGGCGCAACTATGGCTACACCTTC. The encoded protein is CAIRDRGRNYGYTF.

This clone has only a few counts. CDR3 protein: CASSSENEQFF. Written as DNA, the CDR3 is TGTGCCAGCAGCTCCGAGAATGAGCAGTTCTTC. The genes are TRBV7-6 and TRBJ2-1, with D unresolved. This CDR3 spans 11 amino acids. Germline CDR1 is SGHVS and CDR2 is FNYEAQ. V lost 4 bases and J 7 bases, leaving 5 bases between the germline ends.

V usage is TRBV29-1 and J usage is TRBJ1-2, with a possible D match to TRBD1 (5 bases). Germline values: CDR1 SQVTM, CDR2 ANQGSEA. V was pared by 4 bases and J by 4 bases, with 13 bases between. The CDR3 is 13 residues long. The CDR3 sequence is CSVALMGGYGYTF. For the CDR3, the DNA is TGCAGCGTTGCGCTTATGGGGGGCTATGGCTACACCTTC.